The 21 T cell receptor beta chains in this list originate from one sample, sequenced in a study of chemoradiotherapy in HPV16-positive cancers. Generated by immunoSEQ multiplex PCR, the TCRdb table keeps only in-frame clones and is missing some. The sample records 20,000 to 25,000 clones, roughly 94% being singletons. Sample collection occurred from a patient who underwent chemoradiotherapy. Receptors were obtained from a human donor with HPV-associated anogenital cancer.

The chain carries TRBV19 and TRBJ2-4; a possible D gene is TRBD1 (5 bases). This CDR3 region has 14 residues. Germline loops: CDR1 LNHDA, CDR2 SQIVND (reference sequence). Between the trimmed V and J ends, which lost 2 bases and 3 bases, there was a span of 8 bases. CDR3 residues: CASSIQGFKNIQYF. The DNA of the CDR3 is TGTGCCAGTAGTATACAGGGATTCAAAAACATTCAGTACTTC.

The rearrangement links TRBV7-9 to TRBJ2-1; D uncertain. The germline V gene has CDR1 SEHNR and CDR2 FQNEAQ (reference sequence). This CDR3 has 12 residues. With 1 base removed from V and 8 bases from J, the gap between germline ends came to 6 bases. DNA of the CDR3: TGTGCCAGCAGCTTAGGAGCATATGAGCAGTTCTTC. It translates to CASSLGAYEQFF.

The rearrangement joins TRBV28 to TRBJ1-2; D may be TRBD1 (6 bases). This CDR3 spans 15 amino acids. CDR1 and CDR2 (germline): MDHEN, SYDVKM. V dropped 2 bases and J dropped 7 bases, with 17 bases sitting between them. The CDR3 sequence: CASSLRTVNRGGYTF. The CDR3 DNA reads TGTGCCAGCAGTTTACGGACAGTAAATAGAGGTGGCTACACCTTC.

This chain links TRBV5-3 with TRBJ1-1; 7 positions match TRBD1. TRBV5-3 is an ORF, with its function uncertain. V was clipped by 5 bases and J by 6 bases; unmatched bases: 19. CDR3 length: 17 residues. CDR3 loop: CARRETTGPKRGAEAFF. The CDR3 nucleotides read TGTGCCAGAAGGGAGACGACAGGGCCTAAGAGAGGAGCTGAAGCTTTCTTT.

The chain employs TRBV11-2 and TRBJ2-7, with 10 bases fitting TRBD1. Trimming cost V 3 bases and J 3 bases; bases outside gene matches: 5. Looked up from germline, CDR1 is SGHAT and CDR2 is FQNNGV. The CDR3 is made up of 15 amino acids. This CDR3 is CASSFWTGGDYEQYF. CDR3 in DNA: TGTGCCAGCAGCTTCTGGACAGGGGGTGACTACGAGCAGTACTTC.

The rearrangement uses TRBV2 and TRBJ2-5; D might be TRBD1 (6 bases). In germline, CDR1 is SNHLY, CDR2 FYNNEI. This CDR3 comprises 14 residues. The ends were cut back, 4 bases at V and 7 bases at J, with 16 bases in the middle. The CDR3 protein is CASSGMHRDGTQYF. Here the CDR3 DNA reads TGTGCCAGCAGTGGCATGCACAGGGACGGGACCCAGTACTTC. Combining the CDR3 with reference TRBV2 and TRBJ2-5 gives the whole variable domain EPEVTQTPSHQVTQMGQEVILRCVPISNHLYFYWYRQILGQKVEFLVSFYNNEISEKSEIFDDQFSVERPDGSNFTLKIRSTKLEDSAMYFCASSGMHRDGTQYFGPGTRLLVL.

A word on this clone: Germline is not matched at one junction end, which may reflect a read error. This chain links TRBV6-1 with TRBJ2-7; D unclear. The length of the CDR3 is 11 residues. Germline CDR1 MNHNS, CDR2 SASEGT. This chain's CDR3 is CASSEGRATNF. The CDR3 nucleotides are TGTGCCAGCAGTGAAGGTCGGGCGACAAACTTC.

The CDR3 here is CASSHSGDTQYF. In DNA form, the CDR3 reads TGTGCCAGCAGCCATTCCGGAGATACGCAGTATTTT. This rearrangement joins TRBV7-9 to TRBJ2-3; D not certain. The V gene lost 5 bases and the J gene lost 5 bases, with 8 bases spanning the gap. This CDR3 comprises 12 residues. Germline CDR1 reads SEHNR; CDR2 reads FQNEAQ (reference sequence).

This rearrangement joins TRBV28 to TRBJ1-1; 7 bases fit TRBD1. V was clipped by 8 bases and J by 3 bases; unmatched bases: 9. The germline CDR1 and CDR2 sequences are MDHEN and SYDVKM. This CDR3 spans 14 amino acids. This CDR3 is CASATGVVYTEAFF. DNA for the CDR3: TGTGCCAGCGCCACAGGGGTGGTATACACTGAAGCTTTCTTT.

J is TRBJ1-1 and V is TRBV7-9; 10 bases map to TRBD1. The ends lost 3 bases at V and 4 bases at J; junction bases unmatched: 5. This CDR3 is built from 15 residues. CDR1 is SEHNR and CDR2 is FQNEAQ in the germline V gene (reference sequence). CDR3 protein: CASSFARDRGTEAFF. CDR3 DNA: TGTGCCAGCAGCTTTGCCCGGGACAGGGGCACTGAAGCTTTCTTT.

The chain couples TRBV5-1 to TRBJ2-3; tentatively, D is TRBD1 (5 bases). Deletions cut 1 base from V and 1 base from J, with 10 bases between. The CDR3 length is 15 residues. Germline lookup yields CDR1 SGHRS and CDR2 YFSETQ. This CDR3 reads CASSLRGWGTDTQYF. In nucleotides, the CDR3 is TGCGCCAGCAGCTTGAGGGGCTGGGGCACAGATACGCAGTATTTT.

The chain couples TRBV18 to TRBJ1-1; D is unclear. V was trimmed by 2 bases and J by 1 base, leaving 8 bases between them. CDR1 is KGHSH, CDR2 LQKENI, per germline. The CDR3 consists of 14 residues. Here the CDR3 reads CASSPEDGNTEAFF. For the CDR3, the DNA is TGTGCCAGCTCACCAGAGGATGGGAACACTGAAGCTTTCTTT.

V is TRBV7-9 and J is TRBJ1-2; 7 positions match TRBD1. The CDR3 contains 16 residues. V was pared by 3 bases and J by 4 bases, with 11 bases of the junction left unmatched. CDR1 SEHNR and CDR2 FQNEAQ come from the germline V gene (reference sequence). The CDR3 spells CASSFGTVNLGYGYTF. As DNA, the CDR3 is TGTGCCAGCAGCTTTGGGACAGTGAATCTAGGCTATGGCTACACCTTC.

The chain is built from TRBV19 and TRBJ2-3; weak D call: TRBD2 (6 bases). Germline V CDR1 and CDR2: LNHDA, SQIVND (reference sequence). Trimming removed 1 base from V and 2 bases from J, with 13 bases in between. The CDR3 runs 16 residues. CDR3 in amino acids: CASSIVRGYSTDTQYF. CDR3 DNA sequence: TGTGCCAGTAGTATAGTACGGGGGTACTCCACAGATACGCAGTATTTT.

The chain uses TRBV7-2 and TRBJ1-2; possibly TRBD1 for D (5 bases). This CDR3 has 16 amino acids. Germline V gene sequence: CDR1 SGHTA, CDR2 FQGNSA. V was shortened by 2 bases and J by 7 bases, with 20 bases between the two germline ends. DNA for the CDR3: TGTGCCAGCAGCTTATTAACCGCTAGGGCAGGGAGTGGCTACACCTTC. Translated, it gives CASSLLTARAGSGYTF.

The chain links TRBV19 to TRBJ2-7, with 7 bases that match TRBD1. Germline CDR1 and CDR2: LNHDA and SQIVND (reference sequence). This CDR3 contains 15 residues. With 6 bases clipped from V and 2 bases from J, the junction kept 10 bases outside the gene matches. CDR3 in amino acids: CASSLRTGLPYEQYF. The CDR3 DNA reads TGTGCCAGTAGCCTTAGGACAGGCCTACCCTACGAGCAGTACTTC.

The chain joins TRBV11-3 to TRBJ1-6; D call uncertain. This CDR3 comprises 13 residues. From germline, CDR1 is SGHNT and CDR2 YENEEA. Trimming pared 5 bases from V and 3 bases from J, leaving 5 bases between. CDR3 sequence (DNA): TGTGCCAGCAGCACTAACTATAATTCACCCCTCCACTTT. Translating gives CASSTNYNSPLHF.

The rearrangement uses TRBV19 and TRBJ2-2; D gene uncertain. Trimming pared 6 bases from V and 0 bases from J, leaving 8 bases between. There are 14 residues in the CDR3. CDR1 is LNHDA and CDR2 is SQIVND in the germline V gene (reference sequence). The chain's CDR3 is CASRTNPNTGELFF. In DNA form, the CDR3 reads TGTGCCAGTAGAACTAATCCGAACACCGGGGAGCTGTTTTTT. Full variable domain (rest looked up from reference TRBV19 and TRBJ2-2): DGGITQSPKYLFRKEGQNVTLSCEQNLNHDAMYWYRQDPGQGLRLIYYSQIVNDFQKGDIAEGYSVSREKKESFPLTVTSAQKNPTAFYLCASRTNPNTGELFFGEGSRLTVL.

The chain couples TRBV30 to TRBJ2-7; maybe TRBD1 (6 bases). Deletions cut 4 bases from V and 3 bases from J, with 22 bases between. Looked up from germline, CDR1 is GTSNPN and CDR2 is SVGIG (reference sequence). This CDR3 spans 16 amino acids. CDR3 DNA sequence: TGTGCCTGGAACCCCCAGGGGCGGCTTATGTACTACGAGCAGTACTTC. Protein: CAWNPQGRLMYYEQYF.

The chain links TRBV28 to TRBJ2-5, with D perhaps matching TRBD1 (6 bases). Germline CDR1 and CDR2: MDHEN and SYDVKM. The CDR3 is 16 residues long. V was trimmed by 6 bases and J by 7 bases, leaving 24 bases between them. The CDR3 DNA reads as TGTGCCAGCAGCCGGAGCTCCCAGGGGCGCAGAGGGACCCAGTACTTC. Translated, it gives CASSRSSQGRRGTQYF.

This rearrangement joins TRBV28 to TRBJ2-7, with 9 bases matching TRBD1. The CDR3 covers 16 residues. The germline gives CDR1 MDHEN, CDR2 SYDVKM. Trimming cost V 5 bases and J 2 bases; bases outside gene matches: 10. CDR3 sequence (DNA): TGTGCCAGCAGTCCCATACCGGGACAGGGAACCTACGAGCAGTACTTC. The encoded protein is CASSPIPGQGTYEQYF.